Shown below are 2 T cell receptor beta chains from a single sample sequenced in a study of blood T cell repertoires in COVID-19. This table comes from immunoSEQ multiplex PCR, and its TCRdb copy is limited to in-frame clones, with some not included. Here the sample spans under 500,000 clones, roughly 87% being singletons. The sample comprised PBMCs or T cells enriched from blood (not recorded which). Source of these receptors: a woman aged 18 to 35 with acute COVID-19.

This clone appeared a few times. The V call is TRBV5-4, the J call TRBJ1-1; 7 nucleotides align to TRBD1. Germline CDR1 and CDR2: SGHNT and YYREEE (reference sequence). CDR3 length: 13 amino acids. Germline trimming cut 4 bases from V and 1 base from J; bases unmatched to any gene: 1. The CDR3 DNA is TGTGCCAGCAGCAGACAGGGGAACACTGAAGCTTTCTTT. It encodes CASSRQGNTEAFF. The full variable domain, its missing parts supplied by reference TRBV5-4 and TRBJ1-1, is ETGVTQSPTHLIKTRGQQVTLRCSSQSGHNTVSWYQQALGQGPQFIFQYYREEENGRGNFPPRFSGLQFPNYSSELNVNALELDDSALYLCASSRQGNTEAFFGQGTRLTVV.

V is TRBV4-1 and J is TRBJ2-1; 8 bases agree with TRBD2. Trimming removed 0 bases from V and 9 bases from J; junction bases left unmatched: 7. Per the germline V gene, CDR1 is MGHRA and CDR2 is YSYEKL. There are 15 residues in the CDR3. The CDR3 reads CASSQDAAGEFEQFF. Written as DNA, the CDR3 is TGCGCCAGCAGCCAAGATGCAGCGGGGGAGTTTGAGCAGTTCTTC.